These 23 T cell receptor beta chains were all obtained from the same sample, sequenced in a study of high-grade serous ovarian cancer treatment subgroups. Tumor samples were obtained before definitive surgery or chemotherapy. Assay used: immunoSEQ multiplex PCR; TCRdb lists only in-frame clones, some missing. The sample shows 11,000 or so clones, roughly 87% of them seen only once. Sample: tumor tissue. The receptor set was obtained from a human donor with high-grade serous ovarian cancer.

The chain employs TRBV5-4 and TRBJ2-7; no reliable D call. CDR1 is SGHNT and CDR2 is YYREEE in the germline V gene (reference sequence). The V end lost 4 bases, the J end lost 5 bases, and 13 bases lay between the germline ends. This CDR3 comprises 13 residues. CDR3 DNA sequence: TGTGCCAGCAGCCACATACTGAACCACGAGCAGTACTTC. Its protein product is CASSHILNHEQYF.

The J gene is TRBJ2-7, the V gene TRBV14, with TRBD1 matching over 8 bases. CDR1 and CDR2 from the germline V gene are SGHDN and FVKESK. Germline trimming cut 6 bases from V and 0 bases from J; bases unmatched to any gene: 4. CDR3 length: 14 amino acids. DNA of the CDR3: TGTGCCAGCAGTCGAACAGGGGGCTCCTACGAGCAGTACTTC. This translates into CASSRTGGSYEQYF.

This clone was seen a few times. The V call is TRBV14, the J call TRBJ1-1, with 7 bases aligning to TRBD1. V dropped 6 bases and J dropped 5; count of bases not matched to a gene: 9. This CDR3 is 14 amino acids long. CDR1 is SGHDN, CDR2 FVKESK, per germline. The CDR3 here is CASSLELTGTEAFF. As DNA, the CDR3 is TGTGCCAGCAGTCTAGAACTGACAGGGACTGAAGCTTTCTTT.

The CDR3 region is CASSLKSTEAFF. In DNA form, the CDR3 reads TGCGCCAGCAGCTTGAAAAGCACTGAAGCTTTCTTT. The genes are TRBV5-1 and TRBJ1-1; D unclear. CDR3 length: 12 residues. Germline CDR1 and CDR2: SGHRS and YFSETQ. V was clipped by 1 base and J by 4 bases, with 5 bases between them.

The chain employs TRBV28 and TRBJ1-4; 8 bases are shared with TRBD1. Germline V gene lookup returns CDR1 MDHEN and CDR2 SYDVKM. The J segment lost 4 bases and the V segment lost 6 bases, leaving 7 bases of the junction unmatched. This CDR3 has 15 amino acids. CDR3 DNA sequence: TGTGCCAGCAGGCTCCCGGGACAGGTTAATGAAAAACTGTTTTTT. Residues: CASRLPGQVNEKLFF.

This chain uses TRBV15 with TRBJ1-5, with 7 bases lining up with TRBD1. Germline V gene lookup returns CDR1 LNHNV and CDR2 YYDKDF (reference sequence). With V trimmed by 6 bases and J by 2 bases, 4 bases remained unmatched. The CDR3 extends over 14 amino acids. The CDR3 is CATRYGQGNQPQHF. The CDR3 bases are TGTGCCACCAGATACGGACAGGGCAATCAGCCCCAGCATTTT.

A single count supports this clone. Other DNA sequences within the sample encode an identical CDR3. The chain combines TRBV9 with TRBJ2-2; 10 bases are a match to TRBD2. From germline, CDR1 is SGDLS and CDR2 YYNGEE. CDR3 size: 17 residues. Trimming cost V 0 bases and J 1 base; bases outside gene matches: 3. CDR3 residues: CASSVGASGRNTGELFF. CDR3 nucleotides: TGTGCCAGCAGCGTAGGGGCTAGCGGGAGGAACACCGGGGAGCTGTTTTTT.

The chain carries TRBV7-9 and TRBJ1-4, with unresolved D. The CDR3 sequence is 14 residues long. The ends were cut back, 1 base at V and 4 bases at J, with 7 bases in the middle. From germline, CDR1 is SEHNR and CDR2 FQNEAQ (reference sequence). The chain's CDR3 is CASSLGGGNEKLFF. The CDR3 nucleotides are TGTGCCAGCAGCTTAGGTGGAGGTAATGAAAAACTGTTTTTT.

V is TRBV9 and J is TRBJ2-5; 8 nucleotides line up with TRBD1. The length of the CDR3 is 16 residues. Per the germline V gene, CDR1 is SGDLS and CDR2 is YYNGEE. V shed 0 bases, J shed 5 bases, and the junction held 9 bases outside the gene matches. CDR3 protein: CASSVVGAGGVETQYF. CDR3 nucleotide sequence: TGTGCCAGCAGCGTAGTAGGGGCAGGGGGCGTGGAGACCCAGTACTTC. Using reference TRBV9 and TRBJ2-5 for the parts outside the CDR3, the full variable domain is DSGVTQTPKHLITATGQRVTLRCSPRSGDLSVYWYQQSLDQGLQFLIQYYNGEERAKGNILERFSAQQFPDLHSELNLSSLELGDSALYFCASSVVGAGGVETQYFGPGTRLLVL.

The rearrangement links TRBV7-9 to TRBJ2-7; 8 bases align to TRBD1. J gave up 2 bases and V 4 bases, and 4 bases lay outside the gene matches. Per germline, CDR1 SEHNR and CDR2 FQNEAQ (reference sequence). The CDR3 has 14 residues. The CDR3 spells CASSSQTGAYEQYF. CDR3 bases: TGTGCCAGCAGCTCACAGACAGGGGCCTACGAGCAGTACTTC.

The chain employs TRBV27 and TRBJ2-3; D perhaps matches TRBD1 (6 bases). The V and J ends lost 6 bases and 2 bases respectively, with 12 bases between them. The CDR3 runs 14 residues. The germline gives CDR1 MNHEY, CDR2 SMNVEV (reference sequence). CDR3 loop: CASRDSSTTDTQYF. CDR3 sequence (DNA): TGTGCCAGCAGGGACAGTTCTACCACAGATACGCAGTATTTT.

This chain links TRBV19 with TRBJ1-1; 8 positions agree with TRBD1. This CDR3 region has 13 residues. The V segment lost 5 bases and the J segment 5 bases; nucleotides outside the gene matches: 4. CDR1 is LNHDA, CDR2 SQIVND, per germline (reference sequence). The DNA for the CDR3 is TGTGCCAGTAGTGACAGGGGTAGTACTGAAGCTTTCTTT. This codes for CASSDRGSTEAFF. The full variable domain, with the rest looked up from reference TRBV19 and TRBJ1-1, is DGGITQSPKYLFRKEGQNVTLSCEQNLNHDAMYWYRQDPGQGLRLIYYSQIVNDFQKGDIAEGYSVSREKKESFPLTVTSAQKNPTAFYLCASSDRGSTEAFFGQGTRLTVV.

DNA for the CDR3: TGTGCCAGCATACCTAGCGGAGCGTACGATACGCAGTATTTT. It translates to CASIPSGAYDTQYF. This chain connects TRBV7-2 to TRBJ2-3, with 7 bases lining up with TRBD2. V trimming: 7 bases; J trimming: 6 bases; junction bases outside the gene matches: 10. Germline-derived CDR1 and CDR2 are SGHTA and FQGNSA. The CDR3 extends over 14 amino acids.

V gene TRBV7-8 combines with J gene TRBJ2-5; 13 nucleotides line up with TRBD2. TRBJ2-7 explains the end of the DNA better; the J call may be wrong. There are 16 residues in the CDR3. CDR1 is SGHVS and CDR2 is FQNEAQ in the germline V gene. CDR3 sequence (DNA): TGTGCCAGCAGCCCCCACGGACTAGCGGGAGTCTACGAGCAGTACTTC. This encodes CASSPHGLAGVYEQYF.

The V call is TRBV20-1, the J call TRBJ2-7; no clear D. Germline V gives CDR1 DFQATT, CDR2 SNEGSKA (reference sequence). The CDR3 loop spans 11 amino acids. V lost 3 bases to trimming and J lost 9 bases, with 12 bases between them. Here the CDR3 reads CSARGGDRQYF. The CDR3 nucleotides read TGCAGTGCTAGGGGTGGCGACCGGCAGTACTTC.

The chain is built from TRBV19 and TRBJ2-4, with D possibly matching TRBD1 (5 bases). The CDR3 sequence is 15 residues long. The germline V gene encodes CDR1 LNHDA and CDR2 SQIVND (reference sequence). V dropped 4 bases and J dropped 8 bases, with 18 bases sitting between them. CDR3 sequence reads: CASSTQREGVDIQYF. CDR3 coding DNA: TGTGCCAGTAGTACCCAAAGGGAAGGGGTTGACATTCAGTACTTC.

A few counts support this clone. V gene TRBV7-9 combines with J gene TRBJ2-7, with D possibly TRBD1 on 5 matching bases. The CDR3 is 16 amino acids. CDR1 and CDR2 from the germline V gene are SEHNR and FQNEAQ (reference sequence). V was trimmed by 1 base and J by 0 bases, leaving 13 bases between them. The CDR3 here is CASSLEPDKVSYEQYF. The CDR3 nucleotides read TGTGCCAGCAGCTTAGAGCCGGACAAGGTCTCCTACGAGCAGTACTTC.

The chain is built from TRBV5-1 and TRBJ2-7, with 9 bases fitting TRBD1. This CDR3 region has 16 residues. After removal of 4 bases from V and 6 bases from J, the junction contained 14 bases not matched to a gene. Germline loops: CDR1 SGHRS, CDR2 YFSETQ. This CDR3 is CASSPLPGTGYGEQYF. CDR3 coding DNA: TGCGCCAGCAGCCCCCTCCCCGGGACAGGGTACGGCGAGCAGTACTTC.

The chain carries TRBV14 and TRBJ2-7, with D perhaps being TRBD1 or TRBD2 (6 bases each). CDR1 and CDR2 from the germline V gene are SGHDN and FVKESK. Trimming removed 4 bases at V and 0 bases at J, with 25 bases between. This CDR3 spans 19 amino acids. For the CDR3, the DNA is TGTGCCAGCAGCCGAAAATTGGGGGGTTATGGCAGGGGCTCCTACGAGCAGTACTTC. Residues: CASSRKLGGYGRGSYEQYF. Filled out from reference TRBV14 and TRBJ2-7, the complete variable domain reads EAGVTQFPSHSVIEKGQTVTLRCDPISGHDNLYWYRRVMGKEIKFLLHFVKESKQDESGMPNNRFLAERTGGTYSTLKVQPAELEDSGVYFCASSRKLGGYGRGSYEQYFGPGTRLTVT.

The CDR3 DNA is TGTGCCAGCAGCTTAGCGGGAGTTTTTTACGAGCAGTACTTC. Encoded protein: CASSLAGVFYEQYF. This chain connects TRBV7-8 to TRBJ2-7; D may be TRBD2 (5 bases). V dropped 0 bases and J dropped 4 bases, with 10 bases sitting between them. The length of the CDR3 is 14 residues. CDR1 is SGHVS and CDR2 is FQNEAQ in the germline V gene.

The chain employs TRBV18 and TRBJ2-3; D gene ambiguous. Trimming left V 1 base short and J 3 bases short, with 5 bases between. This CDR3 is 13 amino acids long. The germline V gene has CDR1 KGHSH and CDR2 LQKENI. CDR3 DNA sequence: TGTGCCAGCTCACCACGGGCAACAGATACGCAGTATTTT. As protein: CASSPRATDTQYF.

The CDR3 loop reads CASSGRTGVNEKLFF. In DNA, the CDR3 is TGTGCCAGCAGTGGGCGGACAGGAGTTAATGAAAAACTGTTTTTT. This chain joins TRBV6-1 and TRBJ1-4; TRBD1 matches 7 bases. V was clipped by 4 bases and J by 4 bases; unmatched bases: 6. Germline CDR1 is MNHNS and CDR2 is SASEGT. The CDR3 length is 15 residues.

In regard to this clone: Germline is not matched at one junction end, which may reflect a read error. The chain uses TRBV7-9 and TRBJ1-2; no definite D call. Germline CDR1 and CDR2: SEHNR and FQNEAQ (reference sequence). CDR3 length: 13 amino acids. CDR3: CRVGDFGRNGYTF. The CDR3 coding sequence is TGCCGCGTCGGAGATTTTGGTAGAAATGGCTACACCTTC.